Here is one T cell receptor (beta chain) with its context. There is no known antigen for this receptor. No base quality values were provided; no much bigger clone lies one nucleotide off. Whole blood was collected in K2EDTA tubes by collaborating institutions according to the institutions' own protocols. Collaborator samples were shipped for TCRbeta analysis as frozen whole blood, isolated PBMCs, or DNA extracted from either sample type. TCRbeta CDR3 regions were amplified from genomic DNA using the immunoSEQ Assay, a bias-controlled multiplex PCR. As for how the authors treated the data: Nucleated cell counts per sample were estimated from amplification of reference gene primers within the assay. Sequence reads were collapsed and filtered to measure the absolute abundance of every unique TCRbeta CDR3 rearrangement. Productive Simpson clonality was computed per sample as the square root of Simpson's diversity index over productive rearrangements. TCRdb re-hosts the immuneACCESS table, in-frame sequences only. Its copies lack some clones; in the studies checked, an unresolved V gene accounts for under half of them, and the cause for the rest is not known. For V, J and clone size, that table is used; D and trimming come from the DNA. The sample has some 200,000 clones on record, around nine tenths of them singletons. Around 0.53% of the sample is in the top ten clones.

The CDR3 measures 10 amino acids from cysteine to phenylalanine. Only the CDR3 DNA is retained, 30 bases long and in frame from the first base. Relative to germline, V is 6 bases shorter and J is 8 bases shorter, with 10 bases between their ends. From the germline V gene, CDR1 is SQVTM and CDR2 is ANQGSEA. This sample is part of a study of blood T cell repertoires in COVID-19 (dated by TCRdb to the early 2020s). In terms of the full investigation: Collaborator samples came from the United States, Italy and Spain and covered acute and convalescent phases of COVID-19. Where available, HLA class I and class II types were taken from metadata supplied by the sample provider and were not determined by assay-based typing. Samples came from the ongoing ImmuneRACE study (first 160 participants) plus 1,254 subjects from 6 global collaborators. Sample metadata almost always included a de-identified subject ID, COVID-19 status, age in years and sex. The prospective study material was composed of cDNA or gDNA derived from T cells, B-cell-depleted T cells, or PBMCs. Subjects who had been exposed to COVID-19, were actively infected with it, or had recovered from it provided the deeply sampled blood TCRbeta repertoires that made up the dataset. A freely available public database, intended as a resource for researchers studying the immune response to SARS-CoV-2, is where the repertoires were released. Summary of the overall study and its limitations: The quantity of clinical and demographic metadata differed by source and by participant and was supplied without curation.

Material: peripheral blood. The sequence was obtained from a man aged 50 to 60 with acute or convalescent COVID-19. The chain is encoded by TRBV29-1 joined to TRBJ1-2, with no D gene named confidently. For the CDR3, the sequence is CSVQDGGYTF. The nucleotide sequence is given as TGCAGCGTCCAGGATGGCGGCTACACCTTC.